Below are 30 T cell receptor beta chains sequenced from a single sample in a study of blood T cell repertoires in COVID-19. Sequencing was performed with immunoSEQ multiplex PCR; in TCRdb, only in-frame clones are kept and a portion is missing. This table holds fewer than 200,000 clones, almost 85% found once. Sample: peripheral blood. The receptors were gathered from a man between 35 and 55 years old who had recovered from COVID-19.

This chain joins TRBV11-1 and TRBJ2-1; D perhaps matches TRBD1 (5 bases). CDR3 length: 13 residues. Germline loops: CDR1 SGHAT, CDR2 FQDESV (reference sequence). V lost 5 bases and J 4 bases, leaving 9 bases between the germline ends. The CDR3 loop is CASSPDSYNEQFF. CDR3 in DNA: TGTGCCAGCAGCCCCGACAGTTACAATGAGCAGTTCTTC.

This CDR3 reads CASSPGQNTEAFF. The CDR3 DNA reads TGTGCCAGCAGTCCGGGACAAAACACTGAAGCTTTCTTT. V gene TRBV6-5 combines with J gene TRBJ1-1, with TRBD1 as a possible D gene (6 bases). Trimming pared 5 bases from V and 2 bases from J, leaving 9 bases between. Germline lookup yields CDR1 MNHEY and CDR2 SVGAGI. This CDR3 contains 13 residues.

CDR3 in DNA: TGTGCCAGCAGTTCTACAGCGGGAGGGTCCTACGAGCAGTACTTC. This sequence encodes CASSSTAGGSYEQYF. The rearrangement links TRBV2 to TRBJ2-7; 10 nucleotides agree with TRBD2. Trimming removed 5 bases from V and 1 base from J; junction bases left unmatched: 5. This CDR3 has 15 residues. Germline CDR1 is SNHLY and CDR2 is FYNNEI.

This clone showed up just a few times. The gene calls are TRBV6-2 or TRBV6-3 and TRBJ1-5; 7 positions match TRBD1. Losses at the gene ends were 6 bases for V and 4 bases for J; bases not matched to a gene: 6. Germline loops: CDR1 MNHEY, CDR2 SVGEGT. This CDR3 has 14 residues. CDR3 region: CASSPGQLNQPQHF. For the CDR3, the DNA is TGTGCCAGCAGCCCGGGACAGCTAAATCAGCCCCAGCATTTT.

The CDR3 is CASSEGGQGKNEKLFF. Written as DNA, the CDR3 is TGTGCCAGCAGTGAGGGGGGACAGGGGAAAAATGAAAAACTGTTTTTT. This rearrangement joins TRBV2 to TRBJ1-4; 10 bases map to TRBD1. The CDR3 runs to 16 residues. Losses at the gene ends were 3 bases for V and 5 bases for J; bases not matched to a gene: 6. CDR1 is SNHLY and CDR2 is FYNNEI in the germline V gene.

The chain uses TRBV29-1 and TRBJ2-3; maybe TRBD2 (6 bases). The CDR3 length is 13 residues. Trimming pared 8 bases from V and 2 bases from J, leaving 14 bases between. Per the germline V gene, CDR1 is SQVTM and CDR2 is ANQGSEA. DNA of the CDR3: TGCAGCACTAGGACTAAACACACAGATACGCAGTATTTT. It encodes CSTRTKHTDTQYF.

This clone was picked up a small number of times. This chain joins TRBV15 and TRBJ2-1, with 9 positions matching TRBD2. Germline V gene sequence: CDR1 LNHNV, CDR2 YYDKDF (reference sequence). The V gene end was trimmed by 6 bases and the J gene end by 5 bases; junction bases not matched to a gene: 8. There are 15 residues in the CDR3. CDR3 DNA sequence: TGTGCCACCAGAGACTCTAGCGGGATAAACAATGAGCAGTTCTTC. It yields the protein CATRDSSGINNEQFF.

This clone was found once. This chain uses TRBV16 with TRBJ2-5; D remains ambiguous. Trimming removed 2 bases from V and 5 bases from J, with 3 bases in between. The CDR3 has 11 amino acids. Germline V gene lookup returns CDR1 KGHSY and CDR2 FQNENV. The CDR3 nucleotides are TGTGCCAGCAGCCAACAGGAGACCCAGTACTTC. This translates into CASSQQETQYF. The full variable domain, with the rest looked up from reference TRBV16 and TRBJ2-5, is GEEVAQTPKHLVRGEGQKAKLYCAPIKGHSYVFWYQQVLKNEFKFLISFQNENVFDETGMPKERFSAKCLPNSPCSLEIQATKLEDSAVYFCASSQQETQYFGPGTRLLVL.

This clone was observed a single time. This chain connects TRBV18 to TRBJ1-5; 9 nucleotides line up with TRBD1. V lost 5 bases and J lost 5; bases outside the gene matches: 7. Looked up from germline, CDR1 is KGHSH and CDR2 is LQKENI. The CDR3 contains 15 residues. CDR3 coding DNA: TGTGCCAGCTCAACCCGACAGGGGGATTATCAGCCCCAGCATTTT. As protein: CASSTRQGDYQPQHF.

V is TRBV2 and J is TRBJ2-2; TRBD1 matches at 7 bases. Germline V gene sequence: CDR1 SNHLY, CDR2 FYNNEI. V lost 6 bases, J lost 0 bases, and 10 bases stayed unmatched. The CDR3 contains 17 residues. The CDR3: CASRGKQGTANTGELFF. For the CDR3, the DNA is TGTGCCAGCAGGGGTAAACAGGGGACGGCGAACACCGGGGAGCTGTTTTTT.

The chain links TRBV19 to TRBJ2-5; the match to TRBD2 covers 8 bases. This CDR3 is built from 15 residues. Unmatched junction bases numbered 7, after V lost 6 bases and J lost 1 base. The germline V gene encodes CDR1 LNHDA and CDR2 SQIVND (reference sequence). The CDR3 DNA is TGTGCCAGTAGCCGGGGGGGATTCGGCCAAGAGACCCAGTACTTC. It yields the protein CASSRGGFGQETQYF.

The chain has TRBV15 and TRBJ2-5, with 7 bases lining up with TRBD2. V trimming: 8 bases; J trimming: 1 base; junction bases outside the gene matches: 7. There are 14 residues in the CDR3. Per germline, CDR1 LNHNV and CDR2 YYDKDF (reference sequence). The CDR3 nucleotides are TGTGCCACCCAAAGCGGGGTCCTCCAAGAGACCCAGTACTTC. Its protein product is CATQSGVLQETQYF.

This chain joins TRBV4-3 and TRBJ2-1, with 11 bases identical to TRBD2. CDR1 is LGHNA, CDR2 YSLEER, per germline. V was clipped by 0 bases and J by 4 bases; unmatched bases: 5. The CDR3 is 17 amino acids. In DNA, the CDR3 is TGCGCCAGCAGCCAAGATATCGGGACTAGCGGATACAATGAGCAGTTCTTC. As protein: CASSQDIGTSGYNEQFF.

The CDR3 is CASSLGGSVGLETQYF. The CDR3, as DNA: TGTGCCAGCAGCTTGGGGGGTAGCGTGGGGTTAGAGACCCAGTACTTC. The rearrangement uses TRBV5-4 and TRBJ2-5, with a possible D match to TRBD2 (5 bases). The V end was cut by 0 bases, the J end by 4 bases, with 16 bases between. Germline V gene lookup returns CDR1 SGHNT and CDR2 YYREEE (reference sequence). The CDR3 consists of 16 residues.

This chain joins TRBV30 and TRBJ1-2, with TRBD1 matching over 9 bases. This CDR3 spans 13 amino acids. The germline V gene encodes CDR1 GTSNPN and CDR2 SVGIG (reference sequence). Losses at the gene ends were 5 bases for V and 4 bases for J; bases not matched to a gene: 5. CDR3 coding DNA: TGTGCCTGGGGGACAGGGACCTCCTATGGCTACACCTTC. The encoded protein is CAWGTGTSYGYTF.

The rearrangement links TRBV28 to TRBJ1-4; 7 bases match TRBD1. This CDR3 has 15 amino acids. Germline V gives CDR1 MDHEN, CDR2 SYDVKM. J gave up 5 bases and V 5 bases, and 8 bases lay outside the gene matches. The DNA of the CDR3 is TGTGCCAGCAGTCGAACAGGGGCGGTAAATGAAAAACTGTTTTTT. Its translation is CASSRTGAVNEKLFF.

The CDR3 spells CASSSGGAGKYGYTF. DNA of the CDR3: TGTGCCAGCAGTTCAGGGGGCGCGGGGAAGTATGGCTACACCTTC. The genes are TRBV6-5 and TRBJ1-2; 8 bases match TRBD1. Unmatched junction bases numbered 9, after V lost 4 bases and J lost 5 bases. The CDR3 length is 15 residues. Per the germline V gene, CDR1 is MNHEY and CDR2 is SVGAGI.

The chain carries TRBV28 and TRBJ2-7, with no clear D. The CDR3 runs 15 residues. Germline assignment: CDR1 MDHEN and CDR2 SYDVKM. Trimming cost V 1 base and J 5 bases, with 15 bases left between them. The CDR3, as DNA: TGTGCCAGCAGTTTATCAGCAGGCTCGGTGAACGAGCAGTACTTC. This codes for CASSLSAGSVNEQYF.

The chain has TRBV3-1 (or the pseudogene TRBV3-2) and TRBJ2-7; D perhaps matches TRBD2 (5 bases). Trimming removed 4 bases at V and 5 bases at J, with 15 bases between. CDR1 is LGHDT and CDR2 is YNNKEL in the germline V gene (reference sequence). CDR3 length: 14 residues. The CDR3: CASSPPGSMNEQYF. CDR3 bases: TGTGCCAGCAGCCCCCCGGGGAGTATGAACGAGCAGTACTTC.

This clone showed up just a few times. The CDR3 loop reads CSARGSYGYTF. The CDR3 DNA is TGCAGTGCTAGAGGCAGCTATGGCTACACCTTC. The chain joins TRBV20-1 to TRBJ1-2; D not resolved. Germline assignment: CDR1 DFQATT and CDR2 SNEGSKA (reference sequence). V was cut by 1 base and J by 4 bases, with 4 bases left in between. The CDR3 loop spans 11 amino acids.

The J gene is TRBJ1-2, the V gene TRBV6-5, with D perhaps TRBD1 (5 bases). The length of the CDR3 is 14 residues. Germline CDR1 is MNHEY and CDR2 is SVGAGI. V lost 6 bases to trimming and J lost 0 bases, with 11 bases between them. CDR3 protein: CASRTGTANYGYTF. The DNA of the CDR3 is TGTGCCAGCAGAACCGGGACTGCTAACTATGGCTACACCTTC.

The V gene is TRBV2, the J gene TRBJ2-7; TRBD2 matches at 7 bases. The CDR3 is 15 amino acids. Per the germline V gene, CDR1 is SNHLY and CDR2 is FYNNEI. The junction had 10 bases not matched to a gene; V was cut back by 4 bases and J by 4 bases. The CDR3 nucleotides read TGTGCCAGCAGTGTAACCGGGACTATGCAATACGAGCAGTACTTC. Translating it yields CASSVTGTMQYEQYF.

CDR3 nucleotide sequence: TGTGCCAGCAGTTACAAAGTGACTAGCCCTGTAGAGACCCAGTACTTC. It is translated as CASSYKVTSPVETQYF. This sequence joins TRBV6-5 and TRBJ2-5; 7 bases fit TRBD2. J was trimmed by 4 bases and V by 2 bases; bases with no gene match: 10. The germline gives CDR1 MNHEY, CDR2 SVGAGI. This CDR3 is 16 amino acids long.

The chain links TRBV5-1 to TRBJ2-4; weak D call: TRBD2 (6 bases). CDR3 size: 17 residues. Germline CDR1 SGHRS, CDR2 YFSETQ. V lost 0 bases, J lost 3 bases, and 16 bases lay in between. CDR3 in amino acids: CASSLALGGSGKNIQYF. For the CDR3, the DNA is TGCGCCAGCAGCTTGGCGCTTGGAGGGAGTGGCAAAAACATTCAGTACTTC.

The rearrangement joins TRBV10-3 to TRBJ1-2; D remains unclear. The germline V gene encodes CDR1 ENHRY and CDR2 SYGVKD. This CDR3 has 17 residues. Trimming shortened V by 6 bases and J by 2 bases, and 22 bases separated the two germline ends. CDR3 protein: CAISGRTDSYSNYGYTF. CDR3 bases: TGTGCCATCAGCGGAAGGACGGACTCTTACTCCAACTATGGCTACACCTTC.

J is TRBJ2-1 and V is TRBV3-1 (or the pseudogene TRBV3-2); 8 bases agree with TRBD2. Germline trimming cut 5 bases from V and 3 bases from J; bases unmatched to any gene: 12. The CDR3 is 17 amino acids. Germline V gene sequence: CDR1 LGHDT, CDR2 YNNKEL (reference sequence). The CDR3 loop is CASSKSTRLASYNEQFF. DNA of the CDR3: TGTGCCAGCAGCAAGAGTACCAGACTAGCGAGCTACAATGAGCAGTTCTTC.

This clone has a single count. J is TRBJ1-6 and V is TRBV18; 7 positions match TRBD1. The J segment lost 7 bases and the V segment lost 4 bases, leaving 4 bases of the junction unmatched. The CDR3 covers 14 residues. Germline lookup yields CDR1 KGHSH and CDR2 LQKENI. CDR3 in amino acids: CASSLGQLNSPLHF. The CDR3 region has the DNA TGTGCCAGCTCACTGGGACAGTTGAATTCACCCCTCCACTTT.

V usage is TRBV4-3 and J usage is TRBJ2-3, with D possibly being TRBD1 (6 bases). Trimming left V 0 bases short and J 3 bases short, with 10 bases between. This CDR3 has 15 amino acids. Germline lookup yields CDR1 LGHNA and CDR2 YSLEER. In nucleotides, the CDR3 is TGCGCCAGCAGCCAAGAGGGGGCGCGGACAGATACGCAGTATTTT. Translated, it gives CASSQEGARTDTQYF.

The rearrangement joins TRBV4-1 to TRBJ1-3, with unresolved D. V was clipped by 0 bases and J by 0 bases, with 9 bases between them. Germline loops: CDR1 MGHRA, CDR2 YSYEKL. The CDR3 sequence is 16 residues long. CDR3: CASSQEMANSGNTIYF. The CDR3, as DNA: TGCGCCAGCAGCCAAGAAATGGCCAACTCTGGAAACACCATATATTTT.

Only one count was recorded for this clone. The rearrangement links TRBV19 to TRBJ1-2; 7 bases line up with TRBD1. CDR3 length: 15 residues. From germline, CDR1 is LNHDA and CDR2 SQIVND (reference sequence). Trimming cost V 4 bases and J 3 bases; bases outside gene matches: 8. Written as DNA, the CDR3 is TGTGCCAGTAGTACACACAAGGGGGCGGACTATGGCTACACCTTC. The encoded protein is CASSTHKGADYGYTF. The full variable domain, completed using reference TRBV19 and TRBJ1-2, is DGGITQSPKYLFRKEGQNVTLSCEQNLNHDAMYWYRQDPGQGLRLIYYSQIVNDFQKGDIAEGYSVSREKKESFPLTVTSAQKNPTAFYLCASSTHKGADYGYTFGSGTRLTVV.